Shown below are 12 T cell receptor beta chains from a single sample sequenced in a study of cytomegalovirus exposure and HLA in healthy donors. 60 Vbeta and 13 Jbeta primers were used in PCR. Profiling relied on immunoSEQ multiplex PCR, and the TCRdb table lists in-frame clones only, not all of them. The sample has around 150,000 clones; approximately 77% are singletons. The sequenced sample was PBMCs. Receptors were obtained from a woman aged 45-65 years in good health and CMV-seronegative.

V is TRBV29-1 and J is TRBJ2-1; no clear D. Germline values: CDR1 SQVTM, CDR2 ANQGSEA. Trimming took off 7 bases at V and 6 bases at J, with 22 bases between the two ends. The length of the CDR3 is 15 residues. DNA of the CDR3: TGCAGCGGTATATGGGTGCGAGGCCCCGGCAATGAGCAGTTCTTC. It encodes CSGIWVRGPGNEQFF.

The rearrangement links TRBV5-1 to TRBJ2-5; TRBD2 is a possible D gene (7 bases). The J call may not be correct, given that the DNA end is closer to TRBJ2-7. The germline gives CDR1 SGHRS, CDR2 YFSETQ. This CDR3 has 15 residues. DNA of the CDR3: TGCGCCAGCAGCATGGGGCGGGGGCTCAATTACGAGCAGTACTTC. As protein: CASSMGRGLNYEQYF.

The CDR3 DNA reads TGTGCCAGCAGCCCATTGGGGGACATCCCGACAACTAATGAAAAACTGTTTTTT. Protein: CASSPLGDIPTTNEKLFF. The chain recombines TRBV27 with TRBJ1-4, with D tentatively TRBD1 (6 bases). V lost 6 bases and J 0 bases, leaving 20 bases between the germline ends. This CDR3 is 18 amino acids long. Germline CDR1 MNHEY, CDR2 SMNVEV (reference sequence).

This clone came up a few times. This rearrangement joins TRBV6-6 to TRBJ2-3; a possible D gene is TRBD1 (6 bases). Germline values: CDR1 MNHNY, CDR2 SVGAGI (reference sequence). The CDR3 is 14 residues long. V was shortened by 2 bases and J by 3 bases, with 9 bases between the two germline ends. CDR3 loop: CASSYQDSTDTQYF. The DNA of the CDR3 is TGTGCCAGCAGTTACCAGGACAGTACAGATACGCAGTATTTT.

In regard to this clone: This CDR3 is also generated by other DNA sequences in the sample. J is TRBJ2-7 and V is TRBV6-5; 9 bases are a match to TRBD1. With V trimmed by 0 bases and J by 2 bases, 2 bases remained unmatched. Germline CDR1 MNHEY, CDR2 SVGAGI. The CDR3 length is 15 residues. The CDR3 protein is CASSYSGQGTYEQYF. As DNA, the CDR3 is TGTGCCAGCAGTTACTCCGGACAGGGGACCTACGAGCAGTACTTC.

This CDR3 is CASRTGQPNSRTDTQYF. The CDR3 DNA sequence: TGCGCCAGCAGGACGGGACAGCCAAACAGTCGCACAGATACGCAGTATTTT. V is TRBV5-1 and J is TRBJ2-3, with 7 bases that match TRBD1. Unmatched junction bases numbered 13, after V lost 5 bases and J lost 1 base. The CDR3 is made up of 17 amino acids. Germline CDR1 SGHRS, CDR2 YFSETQ.

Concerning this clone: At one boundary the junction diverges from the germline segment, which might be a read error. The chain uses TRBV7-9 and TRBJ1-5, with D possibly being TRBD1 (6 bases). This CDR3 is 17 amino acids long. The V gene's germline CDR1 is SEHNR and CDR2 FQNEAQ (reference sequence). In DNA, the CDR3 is TGTTCCAGCAGCTTAGCGGGTAGGGGGTTTAGCAATCAGCCCCAGCATTTT. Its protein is CSSSLAGRGFSNQPQHF.

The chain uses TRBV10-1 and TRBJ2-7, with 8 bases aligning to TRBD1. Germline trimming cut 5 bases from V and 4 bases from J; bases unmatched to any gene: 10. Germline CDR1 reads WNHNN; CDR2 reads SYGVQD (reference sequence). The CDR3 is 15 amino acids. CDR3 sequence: CASSPGPGGKYEQYF. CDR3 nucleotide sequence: TGCGCCAGCAGTCCCGGGCCAGGGGGCAAGTACGAGCAGTACTTC.

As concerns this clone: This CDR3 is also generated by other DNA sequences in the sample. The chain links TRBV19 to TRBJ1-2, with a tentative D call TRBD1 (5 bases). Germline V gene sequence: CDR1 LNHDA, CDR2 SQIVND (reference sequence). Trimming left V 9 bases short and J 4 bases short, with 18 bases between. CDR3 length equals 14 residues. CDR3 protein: CASSPSWGFYGYTF. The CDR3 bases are TGTGCCAGCAGCCCCAGCTGGGGCTTCTATGGCTACACCTTC.

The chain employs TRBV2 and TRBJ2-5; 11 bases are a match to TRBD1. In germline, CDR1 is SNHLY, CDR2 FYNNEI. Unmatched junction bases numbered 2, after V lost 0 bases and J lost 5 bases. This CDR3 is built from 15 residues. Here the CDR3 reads CASSEARDRGETQYF. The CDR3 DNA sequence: TGTGCCAGCAGTGAAGCCAGGGACAGGGGGGAGACCCAGTACTTC. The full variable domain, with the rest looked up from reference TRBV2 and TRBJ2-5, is EPEVTQTPSHQVTQMGQEVILRCVPISNHLYFYWYRQILGQKVEFLVSFYNNEISEKSEIFDDQFSVERPDGSNFTLKIRSTKLEDSAMYFCASSEARDRGETQYFGPGTRLLVL.

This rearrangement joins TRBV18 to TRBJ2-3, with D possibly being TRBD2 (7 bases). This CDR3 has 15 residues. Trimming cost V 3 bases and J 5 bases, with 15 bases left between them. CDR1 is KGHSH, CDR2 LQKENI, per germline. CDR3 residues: CASSPRGARLDTQYF. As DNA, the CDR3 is TGTGCCAGCTCACCTCGGGGGGCCCGTTTAGATACGCAGTATTTT.

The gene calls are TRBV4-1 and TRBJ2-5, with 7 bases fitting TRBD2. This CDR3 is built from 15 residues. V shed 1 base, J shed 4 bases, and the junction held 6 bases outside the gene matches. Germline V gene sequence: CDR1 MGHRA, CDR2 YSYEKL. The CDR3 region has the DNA TGCGCCAGCAGCCAAGCTGGACTAGTCCCAGAGACCCAGTACTTC. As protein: CASSQAGLVPETQYF.